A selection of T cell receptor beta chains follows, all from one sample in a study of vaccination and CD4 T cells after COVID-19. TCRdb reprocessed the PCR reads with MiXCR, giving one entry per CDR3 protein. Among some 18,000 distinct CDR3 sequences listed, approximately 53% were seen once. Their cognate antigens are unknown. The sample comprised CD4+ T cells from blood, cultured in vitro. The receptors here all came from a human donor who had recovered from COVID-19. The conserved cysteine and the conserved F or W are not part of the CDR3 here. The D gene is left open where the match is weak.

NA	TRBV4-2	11	ASSQEVGETQY
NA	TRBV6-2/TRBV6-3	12	ASSPRLGGETQY
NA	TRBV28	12	ASSSGEKFGGYT
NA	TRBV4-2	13	ASSHNLPANNEQF
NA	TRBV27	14	ASSLIQGKANYGYT
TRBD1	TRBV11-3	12	ASSSTGDVQPQH
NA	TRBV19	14	ASSRVGSSYNSPLH
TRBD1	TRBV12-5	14	ASGQSLDRGYNGYT
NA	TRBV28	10	ASSLGGYGYT
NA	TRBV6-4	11	ASSEQSGQPQH
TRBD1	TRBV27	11	ASSFQDRGGYT
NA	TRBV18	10	ASSPDSYGYT
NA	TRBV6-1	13	ASSRPIGGVETQY
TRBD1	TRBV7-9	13	ASSFEGAPSYGYT
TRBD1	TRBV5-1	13	ASRDASRGKGEQY
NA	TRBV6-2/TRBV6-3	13	ASSLRLAGGETQY
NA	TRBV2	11	ASNRLAEETQY
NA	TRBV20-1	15	SARGSQELYSNQPQH
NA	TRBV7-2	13	ASSFTQGGTGELF
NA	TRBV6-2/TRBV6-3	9	ASSYRNEQF
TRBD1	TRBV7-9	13	ASSLGGQSNQPQH
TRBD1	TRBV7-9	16	ASSLDLGRGLSQHGYT
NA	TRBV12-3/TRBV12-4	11	ASSLPEGETQY
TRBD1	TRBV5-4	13	ASSAGGWLNYGYT